The TCR beta chain described here comes from a study of beta chain features in type 1 diabetes. V dropped 6 bases and J dropped 0; count of bases not matched to a gene: 4. Per the germline V gene, CDR1 is SNHLY and CDR2 is FYNNEI. The CDR3 covers 15 residues. With regard to this clone: Its antigen is still unknown.

General study findings and limits: In comparison with healthy donors, patients had naive, central memory and Treg TCRB repertoires that appeared more similar. The study found moderately but significantly shorter TCRB CDR3s in all four CD4+ subsets of Type 1 diabetes patients.

A sort by CD45RO/CCR7/CD25/CD127/CD95/CD27 yielded CD4+ naive, central memory, regulatory and stem cell-like memory cells. The authors reverse transcribed all of the isolated RNA, so sequencing captured expressed TCRB transcripts. Generated by immunoSEQ multiplex PCR, the TCRdb table keeps only in-frame clones and is missing some. This sample has 360,000 or so clones; about 19% occur once, and the top ten carry 0.035% to 0.05%. Material for sequencing was naive CD4+ T cells from blood. The rearrangement links TRBV2 to TRBJ1-4, with 7 bases that match TRBD1. The clonotype was recovered from a woman aged 18-29 years in good health. Written as DNA, the CDR3 is TGTGCCAGCAGGAGGGACAGATCAACTAATGAAAAACTGTTTTTT. Its protein product is CASRRDRSTNEKLFF.